The 18 T cell receptor beta chains given below trace back to one sample, sequenced in a study of cytomegalovirus exposure and HLA in healthy donors. It was with 60 Vbeta and 13 Jbeta primers that the PCR ran. Libraries were prepared by immunoSEQ multiplex PCR; TCRdb keeps only in-frame clonotypes and omits some of them. The sample has 200,000 to 250,000 clones, 82% seen once. The sequenced material came from PBMCs. Receptor source: a woman between 40 and 55 years old in good health and CMV-seronegative.

The V call is TRBV5-1, the J call TRBJ2-7; tentatively, D is TRBD2 (5 bases). This CDR3 has 15 amino acids. The ends were cut back, 3 bases at V and 3 bases at J, with 16 bases in the middle. Germline CDR1 is SGHRS and CDR2 is YFSETQ. As DNA, the CDR3 is TGCGCCAGCAGCTCTCCCTCTGACTATCACTACGAGCAGTACTTC. It translates to CASSSPSDYHYEQYF.

The genes are TRBV18 and TRBJ2-7, with a weak D call TRBD1 (6 bases). Per germline, CDR1 KGHSH and CDR2 LQKENI. This CDR3 has 14 amino acids. V was cut by 3 bases and J by 3 bases, with 12 bases left in between. CDR3 sequence: CASSPGQTLYEQYF. The CDR3 region has the DNA TGTGCCAGCTCACCCGGACAGACCCTCTACGAGCAGTACTTC.

The V and J genes are TRBV5-5 and TRBJ2-4; the D gene is possibly TRBD2 (5 bases). Germline V CDR1 and CDR2: SGHKS, YYEKEE (reference sequence). CDR3 length equals 16 residues. Trimming removed 2 bases at V and 4 bases at J, with 16 bases between. The CDR3 sequence is CASSFGLRVAKNIQYF. CDR3 coding DNA: TGTGCCAGCAGCTTCGGTCTGCGGGTCGCGAAAAACATTCAGTACTTC.

The chain couples TRBV27 to TRBJ2-3; 7 nucleotides match TRBD2. The length of the CDR3 is 16 residues. Trimming removed 2 bases from V and 3 bases from J; junction bases left unmatched: 8. Germline assignment: CDR1 MNHEY and CDR2 SMNVEV (reference sequence). The CDR3 nucleotides read TGTGCCAGCAGTTTACCTCGCGGGAGAGGAACAGATACGCAGTATTTT. Translation gives CASSLPRGRGTDTQYF.

V usage is TRBV7-2 and J usage is TRBJ1-2, with D possibly being TRBD1 (5 bases). V was clipped by 5 bases and J by 5 bases, with 18 bases between them. This CDR3 is built from 15 residues. Germline CDR1 and CDR2: SGHTA and FQGNSA. CDR3 sequence: CASSPGGRPLYGYTF. CDR3 DNA sequence: TGTGCCAGCAGCCCCGGGGGACGGCCGCTTTATGGCTACACCTTC.

This sequence joins TRBV5-1 and TRBJ2-5, with D maybe TRBD2 (6 bases). The V and J ends lost 4 bases and 0 bases respectively, with 19 bases between them. The CDR3 totals 17 residues. Germline CDR1 reads SGHRS; CDR2 reads YFSETQ. Here the CDR3 DNA reads TGCGCCAGCAGCCCCGGGACTCAAATCGGGGACCAAGAGACCCAGTACTTC. It specifies CASSPGTQIGDQETQYF.

The chain uses TRBV18 and TRBJ1-1, with TRBD1 matching over 9 bases. This CDR3 has 16 amino acids. Trimming cost V 6 bases and J 5 bases; bases outside gene matches: 13. From germline, CDR1 is KGHSH and CDR2 LQKENI. CDR3 sequence: CASSPSSGTGTTEAFF. The CDR3 region has the DNA TGTGCCAGCTCGCCTTCCTCGGGGACAGGGACGACTGAAGCTTTCTTT.

This clone was seen more than once but under ten times. V usage is TRBV7-8 and J usage is TRBJ2-5, with no clear D. Trimming left V 0 bases short and J 5 bases short, with 7 bases between. The CDR3 contains 13 residues. CDR1 and CDR2 from the germline V gene are SGHVS and FQNEAQ. CDR3 bases: TGTGCCAGCAGCTTAGCCCCGAGGGAGACCCAGTACTTC. Translating it yields CASSLAPRETQYF.

The gene calls are TRBV5-4 and TRBJ2-5; possibly TRBD2 for D (5 bases). The germline V gene encodes CDR1 SGHNT and CDR2 YYREEE (reference sequence). V was trimmed by 1 base and J by 5 bases, leaving 6 bases between them. The CDR3 is 12 residues long. As DNA, the CDR3 is TGTGCCAGCAGCTTGCGAGGGGAGACCCAGTACTTC. Translating it yields CASSLRGETQYF. The variable domain in full, completed from reference TRBV5-4 and TRBJ2-5, reads ETGVTQSPTHLIKTRGQQVTLRCSSQSGHNTVSWYQQALGQGPQFIFQYYREEENGRGNFPPRFSGLQFPNYSSELNVNALELDDSALYLCASSLRGETQYFGPGTRLLVL.

This clone was found once. The chain recombines TRBV7-8 with TRBJ1-2, with D tentatively TRBD1 (5 bases). CDR1 is SGHVS and CDR2 is FQNEAQ in the germline V gene. The V gene lost 0 bases and the J gene lost 2 bases, with 16 bases spanning the gap. The CDR3 runs 17 residues. The CDR3 DNA reads TGTGCCAGCAGCTTAGCGAGCCAAAGGGGCCCCAACTATGGCTACACCTTC. Translating gives CASSLASQRGPNYGYTF.

The chain employs TRBV9 and TRBJ2-5; 13 nucleotides line up with TRBD2. This CDR3 is built from 15 residues. Unmatched junction bases numbered 1, after V lost 0 bases and J lost 5 bases. Looked up from germline, CDR1 is SGDLS and CDR2 is YYNGEE. CDR3 amino acids: CASSVGLAGGETQYF. Here the CDR3 DNA reads TGTGCCAGCAGCGTAGGACTAGCGGGAGGTGAGACCCAGTACTTC.

Here the CDR3 DNA reads TGCAGCGTCTTTTTCCGGGACTACGCCCCCTCAGAGCAGTTCTTC. It specifies CSVFFRDYAPSEQFF. The genes are TRBV29-1 and TRBJ2-1, with 7 nucleotides matching TRBD2. CDR3 length: 15 amino acids. CDR1 and CDR2 from the germline V gene are SQVTM and ANQGSEA. V shed 6 bases, J shed 10 bases, and the junction held 18 bases outside the gene matches.

V usage is TRBV7-3 and J usage is TRBJ2-1, with TRBD2 identical over 12 bases. This CDR3 is 18 amino acids long. The junction had 7 bases not matched to a gene; V was cut back by 4 bases and J by 0 bases. CDR1 and CDR2 from the germline V gene are SGHTA and FQGTGA. CDR3 in DNA: TGTGCCAGCAGCTCTAGACTAGCGGGGGCGAGCTCCTACAATGAGCAGTTCTTC. The encoded protein is CASSSRLAGASSYNEQFF.

The chain has TRBV7-9 and TRBJ2-7; D gene uncertain. The CDR3 is 13 residues long. Germline V gene sequence: CDR1 SEHNR, CDR2 FQNEAQ (reference sequence). Trimming took 4 bases from V and 3 from J, leaving 10 bases between them. The CDR3 DNA reads as TGTGCCAGCAGCTCTGCGGTGTACTACGAGCAGTACTTC. Its translation: CASSSAVYYEQYF.

The CDR3 nucleotides are TGTGCCAGCAGTGCGGACAGGGGTCGGCATACGCAGTATTTT. Translation: CASSADRGRHTQYF. The rearrangement joins TRBV14 to TRBJ2-3; 9 bases match TRBD1. The CDR3 sequence is 14 residues long. V trimming: 6 bases; J trimming: 7 bases; junction bases outside the gene matches: 8. Germline values: CDR1 SGHDN, CDR2 FVKESK. Full variable domain (remainder filled in from reference TRBV14 and TRBJ2-3): EAGVTQFPSHSVIEKGQTVTLRCDPISGHDNLYWYRRVMGKEIKFLLHFVKESKQDESGMPNNRFLAERTGGTYSTLKVQPAELEDSGVYFCASSADRGRHTQYFGPGTRLTVL.

The chain links TRBV28 to TRBJ2-3; no clear D gene. Germline CDR1 is MDHEN and CDR2 is SYDVKM. V was shortened by 3 bases and J by 2 bases, with 12 bases between the two germline ends. There are 15 residues in the CDR3. The CDR3 spells CASSLASISTDTQYF. DNA for the CDR3: TGTGCCAGCAGTTTGGCCAGTATTTCCACAGATACGCAGTATTTT.

Concerning this clone: This sample includes further DNA sequences coding for the same CDR3. The chain employs TRBV27 and TRBJ1-5, with no clear D. CDR3 length: 14 amino acids. CDR1 and CDR2 from the germline V gene are MNHEY and SMNVEV (reference sequence). Trimming cost V 2 bases and J 3 bases, with 8 bases left between them. CDR3 nucleotides: TGTGCCAGCAGTTTACGGGGTTCCAATCAGCCCCAGCATTTT. It is translated as CASSLRGSNQPQHF.

This clone has only a few counts. The rearrangement links TRBV9 to TRBJ2-3; 9 bases agree with TRBD2. Trimming removed 0 bases from V and 3 bases from J; junction bases left unmatched: 5. This CDR3 has 16 amino acids. The germline V gene has CDR1 SGDLS and CDR2 YYNGEE. CDR3: CASSVVAGGRTDTQYF. The CDR3 DNA is TGTGCCAGCAGCGTAGTGGCGGGAGGGCGTACAGATACGCAGTATTTT. Supplemented by reference TRBV9 and TRBJ2-3, the full variable domain reads DSGVTQTPKHLITATGQRVTLRCSPRSGDLSVYWYQQSLDQGLQFLIQYYNGEERAKGNILERFSAQQFPDLHSELNLSSLELGDSALYFCASSVVAGGRTDTQYFGPGTRLTVL.